Below, one T cell receptor beta chain is given with its context. This record belongs to a study of blood T cell repertoires in COVID-19. Overall study: Whether acute or convalescent, the COVID-19 samples came from the United States, Italy and Spain.

Produced via immunoSEQ multiplex PCR; TCRdb's table is partial and in-frame only. In the table there are 15,000 to 20,000 clones, about nine tenths of which are singletons. V gave up 7 bases and J gave up 1 base, with 23 bases separating them. Germline CDR1 is ENHRY and CDR2 is SYGVKD. There are 18 residues in the CDR3. This TCR derives from a human donor in a cohort sampled during active COVID-19. The gene calls are TRBV10-3 and TRBJ1-3; D ambiguous. Sequencing was done on a sample of peripheral blood. The CDR3 loop is CAITSGLGRGKSGNTIYF. In DNA form, the CDR3 reads TGTGCCATCACGAGTGGGCTTGGCCGGGGAAAGTCTGGAAACACCATATATTTT.